These 5 T cell receptor beta chains originate from one sample sequenced in a study of T cells in Graves' hyperthyroidism and ophthalmopathy. From RNA transcripts, TCR beta CDR3 regions were amplified. HTBI primers were employed in a first-round RT-PCR of the TCR CDR3. TCRdb analysed the multiplex PCR reads with MiXCR anew, one entry per CDR3 protein. The repertoire holds 530,000 or so distinct CDR3 sequences, with 40% to 55% as singletons. Sequenced input: peripheral blood or thyroid tissue (not recorded which). The receptors here all came from a woman aged 18-35 years with Graves' hyperthyroidism.

The chain is built from TRBV7-9 and TRBJ2-7; 7 nucleotides align to TRBD2. Losses at the gene ends were 2 bases for V and 3 bases for J; bases not matched to a gene: 7. Germline V lookup: CDR1 SEHNR, CDR2 FQNEAQ (reference sequence). CDR3 length equals 15 residues. The CDR3 nucleotides are TGTGCCAGCAGCTTACTCTCAGGGAGGGACTACGAGCAGTACTTC. It is translated as CASSLLSGRDYEQYF.

In this sample, this clonotype turned up many times. This chain connects TRBV7-3 to TRBJ1-6; 9 positions match TRBD1. The V segment lost 5 bases and the J segment 9 bases; nucleotides outside the gene matches: 5. CDR1 is SGHTA, CDR2 FQGTGA, per germline. This CDR3 contains 14 residues. The CDR3 DNA sequence: TGTGCCAGCAGCCCCGGGACAGGGAGTTCACCCCTCCACTTT. The encoded protein is CASSPGTGSSPLHF.

This clonotype was detected only a few times. The chain is built from TRBV30 and TRBJ2-7, with 10 positions matching TRBD1. V lost 1 base, J lost 3 bases, and 3 bases stayed unmatched. Germline V gives CDR1 GTSNPN, CDR2 SVGIG (reference sequence). The CDR3 contains 14 residues. In DNA, the CDR3 is TGTGCCTGGAGTGAGGGGACAGGGGACTACGAGCAGTACTTC. Its translation: CAWSEGTGDYEQYF.

The chain employs TRBV20-1 and TRBJ2-5, with TRBD1 matching over 7 bases. Germline assignment: CDR1 DFQATT and CDR2 SNEGSKA (reference sequence). Trimming at V came to 7 bases and at J to 1 base, leaving 6 bases not matched to a gene. This CDR3 is 13 amino acids long. Here the CDR3 reads CSDDRDRQETQYF. The CDR3 DNA is TGCAGTGACGACAGGGATCGCCAAGAGACCCAGTACTTC.

This clonotype was seen only once. This chain uses TRBV15 with TRBJ2-7; TRBD1 agrees at 7 bases. The trim removed 3 bases at V and 5 bases at J, leaving 16 bases unmatched. Germline assignment: CDR1 LNHNV and CDR2 YYDKDF (reference sequence). This CDR3 comprises 17 residues. This CDR3 reads CATSSLEFATGSHEQYF. The CDR3 coding sequence is TGTGCCACCAGCAGCTTGGAGTTTGCGACAGGGAGCCACGAGCAGTACTTC.